This TCR beta chain was captured by sequencing in a study of blood T cell repertoires in COVID-19. Libraries were prepared by immunoSEQ multiplex PCR; TCRdb keeps only in-frame clonotypes and omits some of them. The sample lists over 300,000 clones; around 90% were seen once. Germline CDR1 SGHTA, CDR2 FQGNSA. The CDR3 spans 13 residues. The junction had 5 bases not matched to a gene; V was cut back by 5 bases and J by 4 bases. The J gene is TRBJ2-7, the V gene TRBV7-2; 7 nucleotides match TRBD1. The source is a man between 18 and 35 years old with active or convalescent COVID-19. The sequencing sample was made of peripheral blood. This chain's CDR3 is CASSTRDSYEQYF. Written as DNA, the CDR3 is TGTGCCAGCAGCACCCGGGACAGTTACGAGCAGTACTTC. Together with reference TRBV7-2 and TRBJ2-7, the CDR3 gives the full variable domain: GAGVSQSPSNKVTEKGKDVELRCDPISGHTALYWYRQSLGQGLEFLIYFQGNSAPDKSGLPSDRFSAERTGGSVSTLTIQRTQQEDSAVYLCASSTRDSYEQYFGPGTRLTVT.